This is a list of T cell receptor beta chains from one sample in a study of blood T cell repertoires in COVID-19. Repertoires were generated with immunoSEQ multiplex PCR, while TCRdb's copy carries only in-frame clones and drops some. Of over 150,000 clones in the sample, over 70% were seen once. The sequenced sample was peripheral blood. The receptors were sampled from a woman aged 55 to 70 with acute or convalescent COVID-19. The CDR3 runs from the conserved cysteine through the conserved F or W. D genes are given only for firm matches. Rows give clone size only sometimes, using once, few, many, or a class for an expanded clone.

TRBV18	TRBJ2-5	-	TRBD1	TGTGCCAGCTCACCAAAACCGGACAGGGAAGAGACCCAGTACTTC	CASSPKPDREETQYF
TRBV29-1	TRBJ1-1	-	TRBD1	TGCAGCGTTGACAGGGGGCTATTAGACACTGAAGCTTTCTTT	CSVDRGLLDTEAFF
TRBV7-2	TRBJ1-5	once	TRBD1	TGTGCCAGCAGCTCTTACAGGGGCGCCGGCCAGCCCCAGCATTTT	CASSSYRGAGQPQHF
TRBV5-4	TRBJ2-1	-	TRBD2	TGTGCCAGCAGCTCCCCGGGGGGGAGCAATGAGCAGTTCTTC	CASSSPGGSNEQFF
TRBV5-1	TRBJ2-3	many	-	TGCGCCAGCAGCTACGACAGCCTAAGCACAGATACGCAGTATTTT	CASSYDSLSTDTQYF
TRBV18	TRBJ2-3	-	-	TGTGCCAGCTCCCCCGACTCTTACCCAGATACGCAGTATTTT	CASSPDSYPDTQYF
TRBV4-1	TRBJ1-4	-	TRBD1	TGCGCCAGCAGCCCCGGACAGGCCCTTAATGAAAAACTGTTTTTT	CASSPGQALNEKLFF
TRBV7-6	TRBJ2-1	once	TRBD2	TGTGCCAGCAGCTTAGCGCGGAGCGGGACCAATGAGCAGTTCTTC	CASSLARSGTNEQFF
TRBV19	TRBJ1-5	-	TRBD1	TGTGCCAGTAGTCTTAGGACAGGGGCTTTGGGCAATCAGCCCCAGCATTTT	CASSLRTGALGNQPQHF
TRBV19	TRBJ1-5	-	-	TGTGCCAGTAGTATAGGGGGGGAAGGTCATCAGCCCCAGCATTTT	CASSIGGEGHQPQHF
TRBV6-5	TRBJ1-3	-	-	TGTGCCAGCAGCCCGGACAGAGACTCTGGAAACACCATATATTTT	CASSPDRDSGNTIYF
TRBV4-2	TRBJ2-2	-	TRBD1	TGTGCCAGCAGCCCCGGGACAGGGGCCACCGGGGAGCTGTTTTTT	CASSPGTGATGELFF
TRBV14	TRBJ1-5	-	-	TGTGCCAGCAGCCAGGGCTTAGGTCAGCCCCAGCATTTT	CASSQGLGQPQHF
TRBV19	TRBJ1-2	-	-	TGTGCCAGTAGTATCGCCCCAGCGGCGGGCGGCTACACCTTC	CASSIAPAAGGYTF
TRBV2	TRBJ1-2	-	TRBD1	TGTGCCAGCAGTGAAGCTAGACAGGGAGGCGGCTACACCTTC	CASSEARQGGGYTF
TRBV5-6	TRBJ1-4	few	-	TGTGCCAGCACCTATGATGCAACTAATGAAAAACTGTTTTTT	CASTYDATNEKLFF
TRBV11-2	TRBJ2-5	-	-	TGTGCCAGCAGCTCCAATCCGGGAAGGAAGGAGACCCAGTACTTC	CASSSNPGRKETQYF
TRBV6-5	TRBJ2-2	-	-	TGTGCCAGCAGTTCAAGGGGCACCGGGGAGCTGTTTTTT	CASSSRGTGELFF
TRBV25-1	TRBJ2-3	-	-	TGTGCCAGCAGTCGGGATACGCAGTATTTT	CASSRDTQYF
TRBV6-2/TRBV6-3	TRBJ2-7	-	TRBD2	TGTGCCAGCAGTTACCGGGGGGATATCTCCTACGAGCAGTACTTC	CASSYRGDISYEQYF
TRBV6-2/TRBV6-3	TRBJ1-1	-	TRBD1	TGTGCCAGCAGCCGCCGGGACAGCTTAATGAACACTGAAGCTTTCTTT	CASSRRDSLMNTEAFF
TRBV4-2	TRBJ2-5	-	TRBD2	TGTGCCAGCAGCCAAGGGACTAGCGGGACGCAAGAGACCCAGTACTTC	CASSQGTSGTQETQYF
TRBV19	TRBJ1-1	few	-	TGTGCCAGTCGAGCGGGCAGGGCCGGCTACGAGAACACTGAAGCTTTCTTT	CASRAGRAGYENTEAFF
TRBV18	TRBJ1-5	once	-	TGTGCCAGCTCACCATCAGGGGTCAATCAGCCCCAGCATTTT	CASSPSGVNQPQHF
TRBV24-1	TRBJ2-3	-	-	TGTGCCACCAGTTCCGCAGGGACAGATACGCAGTATTTT	CATSSAGTDTQYF
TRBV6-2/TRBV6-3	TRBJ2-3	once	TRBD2	TGTGCCAGCAGTTCAAAGCGGCCAGGCGGGGGGGATACGCAGTATTTT	CASSSKRPGGGDTQYF
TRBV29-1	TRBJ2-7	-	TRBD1	TGCAGCGTTCGCCGGGACAGGGAGTTAGGAGAGCAGTACTTC	CSVRRDRELGEQYF
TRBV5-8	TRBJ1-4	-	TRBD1	TGTGCCAGCAGCCGGCGACAGGGTAATGAAAAACTGTTTTTT	CASSRRQGNEKLFF
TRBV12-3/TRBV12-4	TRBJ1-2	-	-	TGTGCCAGCAGTTTGCCCCCAGACTATGGCTACACCTTC	CASSLPPDYGYTF
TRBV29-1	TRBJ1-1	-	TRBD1	TGCAGCGTAAGACAGGGGAACACTGAAGCTTTCTTT	CSVRQGNTEAFF
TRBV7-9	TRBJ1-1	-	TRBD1	TGTGCCAGCAGCAGAGGACAGGGGGCAGACACTGAAGCTTTCTTT	CASSRGQGADTEAFF
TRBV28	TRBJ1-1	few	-	TGTGCCAGCAGTTTACCCGGGATGAACACTGAAGCTTTCTTT	CASSLPGMNTEAFF
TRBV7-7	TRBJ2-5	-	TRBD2	TGTGCTAGCAGCTTGGCTAGCGGGGGTTTAGAGACCCAGTACTTC	CASSLASGGLETQYF
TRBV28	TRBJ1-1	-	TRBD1	TGTGCCAGCAGTTTTTCTTCTGGTCCCCGGGACAGGGGCATTGAAGCTTTCTTT	CASSFSSGPRDRGIEAFF
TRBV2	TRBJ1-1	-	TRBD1	TGTGCCAGCAGGATGACAGGGACAAACACTGAAGCTTTCTTT	CASRMTGTNTEAFF
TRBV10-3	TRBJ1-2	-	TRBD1	TGTGCCATCAGTGAGTCCACAGGGGGCAGAAATGGCTACACCTTC	CAISESTGGRNGYTF
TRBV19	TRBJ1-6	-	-	TGTGCCACAGGAATGGCCTATAATTCACCCCTCCACTTT	CATGMAYNSPLHF
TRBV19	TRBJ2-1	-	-	TGTGCCAGTAGTATTCAGACGGCAGCGCGGGAGCAGTTCTTC	CASSIQTAAREQFF
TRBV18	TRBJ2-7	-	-	TGTGCCAGCTCACCACGAGGTGGAATTAAGTACGAGCAGTACTTC	CASSPRGGIKYEQYF